These 5 T cell receptor beta chains came from one sample sequenced in a study of OX40 agonist ivuxolimab in advanced cancers. Clones were read by immunoSEQ multiplex PCR, and TCRdb kept only the in-frame ones, dropping some. The sample holds about 82,000 clones, around 83% seen once. This material consisted of CD4+ or CD8+ T cells sorted from blood, taken in a trial of the OX40 agonist ivuxolimab. Receptor source: an adult with an advanced solid tumor such as melanoma, head and neck, liver or kidney cancer.

The sample holds one count of this clone. The rearrangement joins TRBV2 to TRBJ2-1; the match to TRBD2 covers 9 bases. The CDR3 extends over 16 amino acids. V gave up 2 bases and J gave up 3 bases; unmatched junction bases: 5. Germline V gene sequence: CDR1 SNHLY, CDR2 FYNNEI. CDR3 in amino acids: CASSELGTSYYNEQFF. The CDR3 DNA follows: TGTGCCAGCAGTGAACTGGGGACTAGCTACTACAATGAGCAGTTCTTC.

The gene calls are TRBV6-5 and TRBJ2-4; perhaps TRBD2 as D (5 bases). This CDR3 contains 15 residues. CDR1 and CDR2 (germline): MNHEY, SVGAGI. The V and J ends lost 4 bases and 0 bases respectively, with 10 bases between them. Here the CDR3 DNA reads TGTGCCAGCAGTTCTCCGGGATTAGCCAAAAACATTCAGTACTTC. Protein: CASSSPGLAKNIQYF.

This clone was found a few times. V usage is TRBV15 and J usage is TRBJ1-1; no firm D call. CDR3 size: 13 residues. Germline V gene lookup returns CDR1 LNHNV and CDR2 YYDKDF (reference sequence). With 3 bases removed from V and 3 bases from J, the gap between germline ends came to 8 bases. This CDR3 reads CATSSSADTEAFF. DNA for the CDR3: TGTGCCACCAGCAGCAGTGCGGACACTGAAGCTTTCTTT. Using reference TRBV15 and TRBJ1-1 for the parts outside the CDR3, the full variable domain is DAMVIQNPRYQVTQFGKPVTLSCSQTLNHNVMYWYQQKSSQAPKLLFHYYDKDFNNEADTPDNFQSRRPNTSFCFLDIRSPGLGDTAMYLCATSSSADTEAFFGQGTRLTVV.

This chain joins TRBV5-4 and TRBJ2-5, with TRBD2 identical over 12 bases. The V segment lost 1 base and the J segment 4 bases; nucleotides outside the gene matches: 8. CDR1 is SGHNT and CDR2 is YYREEE in the germline V gene (reference sequence). The CDR3 spans 17 residues. The CDR3 DNA reads as TGTGCCAGCAGCTTGACGCTAGCGGGAGGGAGGGGAGAGACCCAGTACTTC. Encoded protein: CASSLTLAGGRGETQYF. Full variable domain (remainder filled in from reference TRBV5-4 and TRBJ2-5): ETGVTQSPTHLIKTRGQQVTLRCSSQSGHNTVSWYQQALGQGPQFIFQYYREEENGRGNFPPRFSGLQFPNYSSELNVNALELDDSALYLCASSLTLAGGRGETQYFGPGTRLLVL.

The chain links TRBV21-1 to TRBJ2-7; TRBD1, the D gene given by the table, was not confirmed from the DNA. TRBV21-1 is a pseudogene locus. CDR3 length equals 14 residues. CDR3 region: CASRKGTGCVEQYF. In DNA, the CDR3 is TGTGCCAGCAGGAAAGGGACAGGGTGCGTAGAGCAGTACTTC.